These 19 T cell receptor beta chains were all obtained from the same sample, sequenced in a study of spatial heterogeneity in lung cancer. General study findings and limits: For expanded intratumoral alpha and beta TCRs, counts tracked tumor mutation counts.

TCRdb fed the 5' RACE reads into MiXCR, producing one record per CDR3 protein. The sample lists around 95,000 distinct CDR3 sequences, 3.5% to 5% occurring once. These receptors' targets are unknown. This sample's time point: sample taken at primary tumor resection. The material sequenced was lung tumor tissue, taken at surgery. The receptors originated from a male donor with early-stage non-small cell lung cancer.

V gene TRBV2 combines with J gene TRBJ2-1; the match to TRBD1 covers 7 bases. CDR1 and CDR2 (germline): SNHLY, FYNNEI. After removal of 1 base from V and 7 bases from J, the junction contained 10 bases not matched to a gene. There are 16 residues in the CDR3. CDR3 sequence reads: CASSEETGWFRNEQFF. The CDR3 nucleotides are TGTGCCAGCAGTGAAGAGACAGGGTGGTTTAGGAATGAGCAGTTCTTC.

This sequence joins TRBV6-1 and TRBJ1-5, with 8 bases aligning to TRBD1. CDR1 and CDR2 from the germline V gene are MNHNS and SASEGT. With 3 bases clipped from V and 4 bases from J, the junction kept 5 bases outside the gene matches. This CDR3 has 15 amino acids. The DNA for the CDR3 is TGTGCCAGCAGTGACATACAGGGGGGTAATCAGCCCCAGCATTTT. Residues: CASSDIQGGNQPQHF.

This clonotype has at least ten counts. The chain is built from TRBV20-1 and TRBJ1-5, with D unclear. This CDR3 is built from 11 residues. Trimming took off 6 bases at V and 7 bases at J, with 10 bases between the two ends. Germline assignment: CDR1 DFQATT and CDR2 SNEGSKA (reference sequence). CDR3: CSATAGQPQHF. CDR3 sequence (DNA): TGCAGTGCCACGGCGGGGCAGCCCCAGCATTTT.

This clonotype showed up many times. The chain carries TRBV20-1 and TRBJ1-4; weak D call: TRBD1 (5 bases). V shed 7 bases and J shed 6 bases, with 21 bases lying between them. CDR1 DFQATT and CDR2 SNEGSKA come from the germline V gene (reference sequence). The CDR3 loop spans 15 amino acids. CDR3 DNA: TGCAGTGGGACTGGACCCTCGAGGGGCTATGAAAAACTGTTTTTT. This encodes CSGTGPSRGYEKLFF.

The sample holds a few counts of this clonotype. The V and J genes are TRBV24-1 and TRBJ2-1; unclear D gene. CDR3 length equals 13 residues. Trimming left V 6 bases short and J 7 bases short, with 12 bases between. CDR1 and CDR2 from the germline V gene are KGHDR and SFDVKD. The CDR3 here is CATSRVGLNEQFF. In nucleotides, the CDR3 is TGTGCCACCAGTCGGGTGGGCCTTAATGAGCAGTTCTTC.

This clonotype was counted many times. The J gene is TRBJ2-1, the V gene TRBV11-2, with 8 bases fitting TRBD1. The V gene end was trimmed by 5 bases and the J gene end by 5 bases; junction bases not matched to a gene: 2. This CDR3 spans 13 amino acids. Germline V gene lookup returns CDR1 SGHAT and CDR2 FQNNGV. CDR3 residues: CASSPGQDNEQFF. The CDR3 DNA reads as TGTGCCAGCAGCCCGGGACAGGACAATGAGCAGTTCTTC.

The genes are TRBV7-2 and TRBJ1-3; tentatively, D is TRBD1 (6 bases). Looked up from germline, CDR1 is SGHTA and CDR2 is FQGNSA. V lost 1 base and J 7 bases, leaving 23 bases between the germline ends. The CDR3 is made up of 18 amino acids. The CDR3 spells CASSLGPPDRIVGNTIYF. The CDR3 DNA reads TGTGCCAGCAGCTTAGGCCCCCCCGACAGGATAGTCGGGAACACCATATATTTT.

This clonotype was picked up many times. This chain connects TRBV5-1 to TRBJ1-1; D is perhaps TRBD1 (5 bases). Trimming removed 1 base from V and 10 bases from J, with 17 bases in between. The CDR3 is 14 residues long. Germline-derived CDR1 and CDR2 are SGHRS and YFSETQ. CDR3 bases: TGCGCCAGCAGCTTGAGTTCGGGGGAAGAACCAGCTTTCTTT. Residues: CASSLSSGEEPAFF.

This clonotype came up many times. This rearrangement joins TRBV7-2 to TRBJ2-3; D tentatively reads TRBD1 or TRBD2 (5 bases each). The germline V gene encodes CDR1 SGHTA and CDR2 FQGNSA. Trimming shortened V by 6 bases and J by 5 bases, and 21 bases separated the two germline ends. This CDR3 contains 16 residues. CDR3 DNA sequence: TGTGCCAGCAGACCCAACCACGGGCGAGGGGTAGATACGCAGTATTTT. The encoded protein is CASRPNHGRGVDTQYF.

This clonotype was detected many times. V is TRBV11-2 and J is TRBJ1-1; D gene ambiguous. The ends were cut back, 3 bases at V and 6 bases at J, with 11 bases in the middle. Per germline, CDR1 SGHAT and CDR2 FQNNGV. This CDR3 contains 13 residues. CDR3 region: CASSLFGVPEAFF. CDR3 bases: TGTGCCAGCAGCTTGTTCGGTGTTCCTGAAGCTTTCTTT.

This clonotype came up once. This sequence joins TRBV6-6 and TRBJ2-3, with 12 bases identical to TRBD2. The germline V gene has CDR1 MNHNY and CDR2 SVGAGI (reference sequence). Losses at the gene ends were 6 bases for V and 2 bases for J; bases not matched to a gene: 12. This CDR3 comprises 18 residues. The CDR3 sequence is CASRPLAGGLGLTDTQYF. CDR3 coding DNA: TGTGCCAGCAGGCCACTAGCGGGAGGCCTAGGACTCACAGATACGCAGTATTTT.

This clonotype has only a few counts. The V gene is TRBV28, the J gene TRBJ2-5; D perhaps matches TRBD2 (7 bases). CDR3 size: 16 residues. In germline, CDR1 is MDHEN, CDR2 SYDVKM. V shed 8 bases and J shed 1 base, with 20 bases lying between them. The CDR3 nucleotides read TGTGCCAGCGGTCCTTGGGGGGGCCGCTCCCAAGAGACCCAGTACTTC. Translated, it gives CASGPWGGRSQETQYF.

This clonotype came up many times. The chain links TRBV10-3 to TRBJ2-5; tentative D call: TRBD2 (6 bases). Looked up from germline, CDR1 is ENHRY and CDR2 is SYGVKD. Trimming pared 0 bases from V and 5 bases from J, leaving 10 bases between. The CDR3 has 14 amino acids. DNA of the CDR3: TGTGCCATCAGTGAGTCTCTAGGAGGGGAGACCCAGTACTTC. Translation gives CAISESLGGETQYF.

This clonotype came up many times. The V and J genes are TRBV12-3 or TRBV12-4 and TRBJ2-7, with 9 bases matching TRBD1. The CDR3 extends over 14 amino acids. J lost 5 bases, V lost 5 bases, and 7 bases had no gene match. The CDR3 is CASSPRDRVNEQYF. The CDR3, as DNA: TGTGCCAGCAGTCCCCGGGACAGGGTTAACGAGCAGTACTTC.

This clonotype appeared a few times. This sequence joins TRBV28 and TRBJ2-5, with D unresolved. Germline CDR1 MDHEN, CDR2 SYDVKM. Trimming removed 3 bases from V and 7 bases from J, with 15 bases in between. CDR3 length equals 14 residues. The CDR3 DNA reads as TGTGCCAGCAGTTTCCCAGATGACACAAGGACCCAGTACTTC. This translates into CASSFPDDTRTQYF.

This clonotype was recorded at least ten times. The CDR3 region is CASSQDRDRAWHTDTQYF. Written as DNA, the CDR3 is TGCGCCAGCAGCCAAGACCGCGACAGGGCCTGGCACACAGATACGCAGTATTTT. The V and J genes are TRBV4-1 and TRBJ2-3, with TRBD1 matching over 7 bases. Germline V gene sequence: CDR1 MGHRA, CDR2 YSYEKL. The CDR3 covers 18 residues. Trimming took 0 bases from V and 2 from J; bases not matched to a gene: 11.

This clonotype was counted ten times or more. The CDR3 sequence: CASSLVLVHNYGYTF. In DNA form, the CDR3 reads TGTGCCAGCAGTTTAGTACTTGTTCATAACTATGGCTACACCTTC. The chain couples TRBV12-3 or TRBV12-4 to TRBJ1-2; no definite D call. This CDR3 is built from 15 residues. The V and J ends lost 1 base and 1 base respectively, with 10 bases between them.

This clonotype was counted at least ten times. Germline and junction disagree at one end, which may indicate a read error. The chain couples TRBV6-5 to TRBJ2-2; 9 nucleotides agree with TRBD2. The CDR3 runs 15 residues. The germline CDR1 and CDR2 sequences are MNHEY and SVGAGI. The CDR3 DNA is TGTGCCTGCAGCGGGGGGTTGAGGAACACCGGGGAGCTGTTTTTT. As protein: CACSGGLRNTGELFF.

This clonotype was found many times. The chain joins TRBV5-4 to TRBJ1-4, with D uncertain. CDR1 is SGHNT and CDR2 is YYREEE in the germline V gene (reference sequence). Trimming took off 1 base at V and 8 bases at J, with 15 bases between the two ends. CDR3 length: 15 amino acids. The CDR3 DNA is TGTGCCAGCAGCTTGTCGGGCAAAAAAGGCGAAAAACTGTTTTTT. It translates to CASSLSGKKGEKLFF.